Shown below are 18 T cell receptor beta chains from a single sample sequenced in a study of T-cell memory formation after mild COVID-19. MiXCR was run by TCRdb on the 5' RACE reads, yielding one entry per CDR3 protein. The repertoire holds about 470,000 distinct CDR3 sequences, 20% to 30% seen once, with roughly an eighth in the top ten. The sequencing input was PBMCs or a T cell subset sorted from them (not recorded which). The receptors shown here come from an adult woman who had mild COVID-19 (a few samples of this study predate the infection). Cell type and time point are not known.

This clonotype was recorded a few times. The chain is built from TRBV11-2 and TRBJ1-6; TRBD1 is a possible D gene (5 bases). Germline CDR1 reads SGHAT; CDR2 reads FQNNGV. The CDR3 consists of 18 residues. Trimming cost V 5 bases and J 0 bases, with 17 bases left between them. CDR3 protein: CASSQGTSTLSYNSPLHF. CDR3 sequence (DNA): TGTGCCAGCAGCCAAGGGACTTCAACCCTCTCCTATAATTCACCCCTCCACTTT.

Concerning this clonotype: The junction does not match germline at one end; this may be a read error. V and J are TRBV7-3 and TRBJ2-2; the D is unclear. This CDR3 spans 13 amino acids. In germline, CDR1 is SGHTA, CDR2 FQGTGA. The DNA of the CDR3 is TGTGCCAGCAGCTACTCCAACACCTGGGAGCTGTTTTTT. Its translation: CASSYSNTWELFF.

This clonotype has a count of ten or more. The chain combines TRBV5-6 with TRBJ2-7, with D perhaps matching TRBD1 (5 bases). Germline V gene lookup returns CDR1 SGHDT and CDR2 YYEEEE. The CDR3 is 15 residues long. V lost 0 bases, J lost 2 bases, and 12 bases lay in between. The CDR3 DNA sequence: TGTGCCAGCAGCTTGGGGGGCACCCTGACCTACGAGCAGTACTTC. As protein: CASSLGGTLTYEQYF.

This clonotype was seen more than once but under ten times. The chain recombines TRBV7-6 with TRBJ2-3; 14 positions agree with TRBD2. The CDR3 runs 18 residues. The trim removed 5 bases at V and 8 bases at J, leaving 15 bases unmatched. The germline V gene encodes CDR1 SGHVS and CDR2 FNYEAQ. In DNA, the CDR3 is TGTGCCAGCAGCGGGGCCGGGACTAGCGGGAGAGTAGGGATTACGCAGTATTTT. It yields the protein CASSGAGTSGRVGITQYF.

There are a few counts of this clonotype. CDR3 region: CSAEEGKHPDTQYF. The CDR3 DNA reads TGCAGTGCTGAGGAAGGGAAGCACCCAGATACGCAGTATTTT. The genes are TRBV20-1 and TRBJ2-3; no reliable D call. CDR1 and CDR2 (germline): DFQATT, SNEGSKA (reference sequence). The length of the CDR3 is 14 residues. Deletions cut 5 bases from V and 4 bases from J, with 16 bases between.

The chain links TRBV30 to TRBJ2-3; TRBD1 aligns across 9 bases. The CDR3 contains 14 residues. Germline CDR1 reads GTSNPN; CDR2 reads SVGIG (reference sequence). V lost 2 bases to trimming and J lost 6 bases; unmatched junction nucleotides: 6. As DNA, the CDR3 is TGTGCCTGGAGTCGGGACAGGGTTACGGATACGCAGTATTTT. Its translation: CAWSRDRVTDTQYF.

This clonotype was seen more than once but under ten times. This chain links TRBV20-1 with TRBJ1-5, with TRBD1 matching over 8 bases. CDR1 DFQATT and CDR2 SNEGSKA come from the germline V gene (reference sequence). The junction had 12 bases not matched to a gene; V was cut back by 1 base and J by 10 bases. The CDR3 covers 15 residues. The CDR3 bases are TGCAGTGCTAGAGGGACAGGGAGCCCCAGGGTACCCCAGCATTTT. It translates to CSARGTGSPRVPQHF.

This chain connects TRBV4-1 to TRBJ2-3; possibly TRBD1 for D (6 bases). This CDR3 is built from 17 residues. Germline V gene data show CDR1 as MGHRA and CDR2 as YSYEKL. V gave up 1 base and J gave up 0 bases, with 14 bases separating them. The CDR3 DNA reads as TGCGCCAGCAGCCAAGGACAGGCCAGCCCTAGCACAGATACGCAGTATTTT. It is translated as CASSQGQASPSTDTQYF.

J is TRBJ1-1 and V is TRBV7-9; D perhaps matches TRBD1 (6 bases). CDR3 length: 15 amino acids. Looked up from germline, CDR1 is SEHNR and CDR2 is FQNEAQ (reference sequence). V was clipped by 5 bases and J by 6 bases, with 19 bases between them. The CDR3 loop reads CASSPGDTLGAEAFF. CDR3 DNA sequence: TGTGCCAGCAGCCCTGGGGACACCTTGGGGGCTGAAGCTTTCTTT.

For the CDR3, the DNA is TGTGCCAGCAGCGACCACAGGGGAAATACGCAGTATTTT. It encodes CASSDHRGNTQYF. The V call is TRBV11-2, the J call TRBJ2-3; 7 bases line up with TRBD1. The V gene's germline CDR1 is SGHAT and CDR2 FQNNGV. The trim removed 5 bases at V and 7 bases at J, leaving 6 bases unmatched. This CDR3 contains 13 residues.

The V call is TRBV4-3, the J call TRBJ2-5; D perhaps matches TRBD2 (6 bases). The CDR3 has 13 amino acids. The V and J ends lost 1 base and 7 bases respectively, with 10 bases between them. Germline-derived CDR1 and CDR2 are LGHNA and YSLEER. The CDR3: CASSQARRGTQYF. CDR3 bases: TGCGCCAGCAGCCAAGCGAGGAGGGGGACCCAGTACTTC.

This chain links TRBV4-3 with TRBJ1-1, with 9 bases matching TRBD1. The CDR3 covers 13 residues. Germline loops: CDR1 LGHNA, CDR2 YSLEER. V lost 4 bases, J lost 9 bases, and 6 bases stayed unmatched. The CDR3 DNA follows: TGCGCCAGCAGCCTCCTAGGACAGGGGCAAGCTTTCTTT. It translates to CASSLLGQGQAFF.

This chain links TRBV10-3 with TRBJ2-3, with D tentatively TRBD2 (5 bases). Germline values: CDR1 ENHRY, CDR2 SYGVKD. Trimming shortened V by 6 bases and J by 1 base, and 17 bases separated the two germline ends. The CDR3 has 16 residues. CDR3: CAIRSSENLRTDTQYF. The CDR3 region has the DNA TGTGCCATCAGAAGTAGCGAGAACCTTCGCACAGATACGCAGTATTTT.

This clonotype turned up a few times. This chain joins TRBV10-3 and TRBJ2-7, with D perhaps matching TRBD2 (5 bases). CDR3 length: 14 residues. V was clipped by 0 bases and J by 7 bases, with 13 bases between them. Germline lookup yields CDR1 ENHRY and CDR2 SYGVKD. CDR3: CAISESTTYGEQYF. The CDR3 nucleotides are TGTGCCATCAGTGAGTCGACTACCTACGGAGAGCAGTACTTC.

The chain is built from TRBV5-4 and TRBJ1-2, with D possibly TRBD1 on 6 matching bases. The CDR3 consists of 14 residues. V was shortened by 3 bases and J by 4 bases, with 13 bases between the two germline ends. Germline V gives CDR1 SGHNT, CDR2 YYREEE (reference sequence). Written as DNA, the CDR3 is TGTGCCAGCAGCTCTTCCCCGACAGGCTATGGCTACACCTTC. Protein product: CASSSSPTGYGYTF.

The table lists this clonotype with a few counts. The junction and the germline gene differ at one end; a read error may be behind it. V and J are TRBV15 and TRBJ2-1; no definite D call. CDR3 size: 13 residues. Germline loops: CDR1 LNHNV, CDR2 YYDKDF (reference sequence). CDR3 DNA: TGTGCCACCAGCAGAGATCGCATGGCTGCAAGGCTCTTC. Translation gives CATSRDRMAARLF. The variable domain in full, completed from reference TRBV15 and TRBJ2-1, reads DAMVIQNPRYQVTQFGKPVTLSCSQTLNHNVMYWYQQKSSQAPKLLFHYYDKDFNNEADTPDNFQSRRPNTSFCFLDIRSPGLGDTAMYLCATSRDRMAARLFGPGTRLTVL.

This clonotype was seen more than once but under ten times. The chain is built from TRBV4-1 and TRBJ2-5, with 8 bases matching TRBD2. Trimming cost V 4 bases and J 4 bases; bases outside gene matches: 17. This CDR3 is built from 18 residues. Germline CDR1 and CDR2: MGHRA and YSYEKL. The CDR3 loop is CASSPSGSGVAMGETQYF. In nucleotides, the CDR3 is TGCGCCAGCAGCCCCTCTGGTAGCGGGGTAGCCATGGGAGAGACCCAGTACTTC.

This clonotype was found a few times. This chain connects TRBV3-1 to TRBJ1-1; a weak D match, TRBD1 (6 bases). Germline-derived CDR1 and CDR2 are LGHDT and YNNKEL (reference sequence). V was trimmed by 1 base and J by 3 bases, leaving 12 bases between them. This CDR3 is built from 15 residues. The CDR3, as DNA: TGTGCCAGCAGCCAAGGAGGGGGGTTGTACACTGAAGCTTTCTTT. This codes for CASSQGGGLYTEAFF.